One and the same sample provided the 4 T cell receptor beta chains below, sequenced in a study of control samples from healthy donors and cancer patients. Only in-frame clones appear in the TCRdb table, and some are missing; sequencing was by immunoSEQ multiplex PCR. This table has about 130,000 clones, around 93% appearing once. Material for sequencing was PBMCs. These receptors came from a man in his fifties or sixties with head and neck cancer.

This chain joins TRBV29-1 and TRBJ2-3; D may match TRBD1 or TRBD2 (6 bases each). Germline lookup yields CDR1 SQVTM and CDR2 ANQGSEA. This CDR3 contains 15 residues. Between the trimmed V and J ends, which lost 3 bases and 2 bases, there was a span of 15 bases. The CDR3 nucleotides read TGCAGCGTTGAGAAGACAGGAGGGTTCACAGATACGCAGTATTTT. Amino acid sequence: CSVEKTGGFTDTQYF.

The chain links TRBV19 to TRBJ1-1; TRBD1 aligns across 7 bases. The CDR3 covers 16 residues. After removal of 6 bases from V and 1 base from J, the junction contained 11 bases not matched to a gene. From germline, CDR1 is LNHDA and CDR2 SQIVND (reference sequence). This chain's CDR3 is CASSRGGIYPNTEAFF. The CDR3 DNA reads TGTGCCAGTAGCAGGGGGGGGATATACCCGAACACTGAAGCTTTCTTT.

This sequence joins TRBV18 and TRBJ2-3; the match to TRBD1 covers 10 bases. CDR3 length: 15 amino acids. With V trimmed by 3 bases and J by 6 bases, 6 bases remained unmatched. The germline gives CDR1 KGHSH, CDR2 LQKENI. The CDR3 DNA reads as TGTGCCAGCTCACCCGCCGGGACAGGGGTTGATACGCAGTATTTT. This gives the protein CASSPAGTGVDTQYF.

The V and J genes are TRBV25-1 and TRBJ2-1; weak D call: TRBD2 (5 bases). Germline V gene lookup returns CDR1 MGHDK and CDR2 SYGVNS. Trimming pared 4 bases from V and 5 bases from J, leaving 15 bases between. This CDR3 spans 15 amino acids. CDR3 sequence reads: CASSGRPLGNNEQFF. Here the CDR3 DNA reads TGTGCCAGCAGTGGGAGGCCTCTTGGGAACAATGAGCAGTTCTTC. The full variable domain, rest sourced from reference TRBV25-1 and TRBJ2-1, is EADIYQTPRYLVIGTGKKITLECSQTMGHDKMYWYQQDPGMELHLIHYSYGVNSTEKGDLSSESTVSRIRTEHFPLTLESARPSHTSQYLCASSGRPLGNNEQFFGPGTRLTVL.